This is a list of T cell receptor beta chains from one sample in a study of control samples from healthy donors and cancer patients. Clones were sequenced by immunoSEQ multiplex PCR, and TCRdb holds only the in-frame ones, with some missing. This sample has 150,000 or so clones, with about 92% found just once. Sequenced: blood. Receptor source: a woman between 50 and 59 years old in good health. The CDR3 runs from the conserved cysteine through the conserved F or W. The D gene is left open where the match is weak. Only some rows state a clone size, as once, few, many or a class for expanded clones.

V	D	J	size	CDR3	DNA
TRBV9	NA	TRBJ1-1	NA	CASSVLGTPNEAFF	TGTGCCAGCAGCGTACTCGGGACTCCTAATGAAGCTTTCTTT
TRBV5-4	NA	TRBJ2-3	NA	CASSGRGRTDTQYF	TGTGCCAGCAGCGGGAGGGGGCGCACAGATACGCAGTATTTT
TRBV29-1	TRBD1	TRBJ1-1	NA	CSGGTGGSMAEAFF	TGCAGCGGTGGGACAGGGGGTAGTATGGCTGAAGCTTTCTTT
TRBV5-6	TRBD1	TRBJ2-4	once	CASSFLGWTGSQGNIQYF	TGTGCCAGCAGCTTTTTGGGGTGGACAGGGAGCCAGGGAAACATTCAGTACTTC
TRBV11-2	NA	TRBJ2-1	NA	CASSSQPGTRRHEQFF	TGTGCCAGCAGCTCCCAGCCAGGGACCAGGAGGCATGAGCAGTTCTTC
TRBV9	NA	TRBJ1-3	NA	CASSVLDSGNTIYF	TGTGCCAGCAGCGTATTGGACTCTGGAAACACCATATATTTT
TRBV6-6	TRBD2	TRBJ2-1	NA	CASSRAGGTSGRASYNEQFF	TGTGCCAGCAGTCGGGCAGGAGGGACTAGCGGGAGGGCCTCCTACAATGAGCAGTTCTTC
TRBV28	NA	TRBJ1-5	once	CASSLVGGPSNQPQHF	TGTGCCAGCAGTTTGGTAGGGGGACCGAGCAATCAGCCCCAGCATTTT
TRBV7-2	NA	TRBJ1-1	NA	CASSLRHSNTEAFF	TGTGCCAGCAGCTTACGGCACAGCAACACTGAAGCTTTCTTT
TRBV6-1	NA	TRBJ1-4	NA	CASSEASQEKLFF	TGTGCCAGCAGTGAAGCGTCGCAGGAAAAACTGTTTTTT
TRBV6-2/TRBV6-3	TRBD2	TRBJ2-1	NA	CASSVTSGSNEQFF	TGTGCCAGCAGCGTGACTAGCGGGAGCAATGAGCAGTTCTTC
TRBV10-1	NA	TRBJ1-1	once	CASSEGLTSSPEAFF	TGCGCCAGCAGTGAAGGACTCACTTCTAGCCCTGAAGCTTTCTTT
TRBV12-3/TRBV12-4	NA	TRBJ1-1	NA	CASSSDRSEAFF	TGTGCCAGCAGTTCCGACAGATCTGAAGCTTTCTTT
TRBV5-8	NA	TRBJ1-2	NA	CASSLLQLPTNYGYTF	TGTGCCAGCAGCCTCTTACAGCTCCCGACTAACTATGGCTACACCTTC
TRBV27	TRBD2	TRBJ2-7	NA	CASSTPGLPLGEQYF	TGTGCCAGCAGTACCCCGGGACTACCTCTGGGGGAGCAGTACTTC
TRBV15	NA	TRBJ2-1	NA	CATSRAGYEQFF	TGTGCCACCAGCAGAGCGGGGTATGAGCAGTTCTTC
TRBV11-1	NA	TRBJ1-2	NA	CASNPRGDIGGYTF	TGTGCCAGCAACCCGAGAGGGGATATCGGTGGCTACACCTTC
TRBV7-2	NA	TRBJ2-7	NA	CASGISAYEQYF	TGTGCCAGCGGGATTTCAGCCTACGAGCAGTACTTC
TRBV25-1	NA	TRBJ2-5	NA	CASSEVGPPAETQYF	TGTGCCAGCAGTGAAGTGGGTCCTCCAGCGGAGACCCAGTACTTC
TRBV6-5	NA	TRBJ1-6	NA	CASDYYNSPLHF	TGTGCCAGCGACTATTATAATTCACCCCTCCACTTT
TRBV23-1	NA	TRBJ2-3	NA	CASGWTVWFDTQYF	TGCGCCAGCGGATGGACGGTTTGGTTTGATACGCAGTATTTT
TRBV7-8	TRBD1	TRBJ1-6	NA	CASSLVGRQGKSPLHF	TGTGCCAGCAGCTTAGTTGGGCGACAGGGGAAATCACCCCTCCACTTT
TRBV28	TRBD2	TRBJ2-1	NA	CASSWIRTSGYNEQFF	TGTGCCAGCAGTTGGATAAGGACTAGCGGATACAATGAGCAGTTCTTC
TRBV11-2	NA	TRBJ1-3	once	CASSLGRASSTGNTIYF	TGTGCCAGCAGCTTAGGCAGGGCTAGTTCTACTGGAAACACCATATATTTT
TRBV6-1	TRBD1	TRBJ1-3	NA	CASSGRTGGATLRGNTIYF	TGTGCCAGCAGTGGACGGACAGGGGGCGCGACCCTTCGTGGAAACACCATATATTTT
TRBV7-9	NA	TRBJ2-7	NA	CASSVLTGKYLHEQYF	TGTGCCAGCAGCGTATTAACAGGGAAGTACCTCCACGAGCAGTACTTC
TRBV19	NA	TRBJ1-2	NA	CASSITILSANYGYTF	TGTGCCAGTAGTATAACTATCCTGTCCGCTAATTATGGCTACACCTTC
TRBV28	TRBD1	TRBJ2-7	NA	CASSAPGQGDYEQYF	TGTGCCAGCAGTGCACCGGGACAGGGTGACTACGAGCAGTACTTC
TRBV19	NA	TRBJ2-7	NA	CASSILQGSEQYF	TGTGCCAGTAGTATCCTTCAGGGCTCCGAGCAGTACTTC
TRBV28	NA	TRBJ1-5	NA	CASSLPFNQPQHF	TGTGCCAGCAGTTTACCATTCAATCAGCCCCAGCATTTT